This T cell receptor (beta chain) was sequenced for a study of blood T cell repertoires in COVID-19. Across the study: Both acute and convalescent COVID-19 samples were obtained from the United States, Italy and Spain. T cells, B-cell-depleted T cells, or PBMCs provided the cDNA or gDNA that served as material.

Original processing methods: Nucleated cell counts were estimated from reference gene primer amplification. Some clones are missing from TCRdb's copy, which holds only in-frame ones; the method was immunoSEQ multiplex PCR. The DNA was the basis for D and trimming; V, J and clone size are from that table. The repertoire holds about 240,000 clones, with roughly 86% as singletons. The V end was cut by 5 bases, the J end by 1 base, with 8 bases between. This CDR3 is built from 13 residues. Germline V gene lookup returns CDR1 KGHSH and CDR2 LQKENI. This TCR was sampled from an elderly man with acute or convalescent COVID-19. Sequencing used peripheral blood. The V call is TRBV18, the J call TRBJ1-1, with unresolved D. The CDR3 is CASSNKPNTEAFF. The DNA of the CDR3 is TGTGCCAGCTCAAATAAGCCGAACACTGAAGCTTTCTTT.